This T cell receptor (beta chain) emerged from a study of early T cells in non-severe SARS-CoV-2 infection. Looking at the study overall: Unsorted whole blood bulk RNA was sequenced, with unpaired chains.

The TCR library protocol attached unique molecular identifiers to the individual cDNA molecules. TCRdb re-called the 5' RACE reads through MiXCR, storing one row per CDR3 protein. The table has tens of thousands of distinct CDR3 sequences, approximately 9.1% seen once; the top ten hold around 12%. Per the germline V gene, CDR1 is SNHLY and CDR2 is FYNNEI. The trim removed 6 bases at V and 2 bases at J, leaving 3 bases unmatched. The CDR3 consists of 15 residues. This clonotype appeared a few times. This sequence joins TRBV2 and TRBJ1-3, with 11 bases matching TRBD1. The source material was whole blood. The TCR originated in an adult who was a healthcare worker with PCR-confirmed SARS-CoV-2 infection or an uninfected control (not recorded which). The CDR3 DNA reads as TGTGCCAGCAGAGAGGACAGGGGGCCTGGAAACACCATATATTTT. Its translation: CASREDRGPGNTIYF. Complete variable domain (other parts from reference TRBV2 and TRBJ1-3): EPEVTQTPSHQVTQMGQEVILRCVPISNHLYFYWYRQILGQKVEFLVSFYNNEISEKSEIFDDQFSVERPDGSNFTLKIRSTKLEDSAMYFCASREDRGPGNTIYFGEGSWLTVV.